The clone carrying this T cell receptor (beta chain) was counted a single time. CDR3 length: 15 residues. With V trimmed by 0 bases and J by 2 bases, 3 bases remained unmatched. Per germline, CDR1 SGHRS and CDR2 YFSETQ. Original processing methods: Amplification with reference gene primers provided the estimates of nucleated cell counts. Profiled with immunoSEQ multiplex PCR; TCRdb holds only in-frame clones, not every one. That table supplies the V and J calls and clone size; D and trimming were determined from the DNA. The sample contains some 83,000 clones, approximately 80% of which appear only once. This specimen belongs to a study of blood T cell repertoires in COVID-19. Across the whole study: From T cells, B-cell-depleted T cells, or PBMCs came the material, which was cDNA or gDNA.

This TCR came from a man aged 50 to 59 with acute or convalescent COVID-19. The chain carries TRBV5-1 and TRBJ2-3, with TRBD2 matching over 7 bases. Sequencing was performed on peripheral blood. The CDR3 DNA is TGCGCCAGCAGCTTGGGGGCGGGAGTCACAGATACGCAGTATTTT. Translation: CASSLGAGVTDTQYF. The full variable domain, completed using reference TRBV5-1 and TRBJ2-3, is KAGVTQTPRYLIKTRGQQVTLSCSPISGHRSVSWYQQTPGQGLQFLFEYFSETQRNKGNFPGRFSGRQFSNSRSEMNVSTLELGDSALYLCASSLGAGVTDTQYFGPGTRLTVL.